This TCR beta chain was recovered during a study of Graves' ophthalmopathy and Graves' hyperthyroidism (dated by TCRdb to 2016 to 2019). Describing the broader study: Peripheral blood was collected at initial diagnosis, prior to any treatment. The study used signatures of the TCR beta repertoire to tell Graves' ophthalmopathy apart from Graves' hyperthyroidism and to predict which patients would progress to ophthalmopathy. In total, 135 blood samples were TCR-sequenced: around 42 ophthalmopathy, some 75 hyperthyroidism and some 17 hyperthyroidism-to-ophthalmopathy patients. To explore V-J signatures distinguishing ophthalmopathy from hyperthyroidism, a discovery set of 100 patients (around 44 ophthalmopathy, about 57 stable hyperthyroidism) was enrolled. An independent validation cohort was composed of approximately 18 hyperthyroidism patients and roughly 16 patients who later progressed from hyperthyroidism to ophthalmopathy. In roughly 6 hyperthyroidism patients, the T-cell repertoires found in thyroid tissue were compared with those found in blood. After sampling, hyperthyroidism patients received methimazole starting at 30 mg daily, and ophthalmopathy patients received high-dose intravenous methylprednisolone. The roughly 100 discovery patients were randomly split 7:3 into training and test sets.

CDR1 and CDR2 (SGDLS, YYNGEE) derive from the germline V gene. The CDR3 covers 14 residues, taking in both the cysteine and the phenylalanine. Of the read, only the CDR3 DNA is kept; its 42 bases are in frame from base 1. Overall study results and their limits: Sample size was not statistically predetermined, and group allocation was not concealed from the investigators. Among expanded thyroid clonotypes with frequency above 0.001, most also showed up in blood, which suggests that blood repertoires may reflect the thyroid immune response. In cross-validation, the 13-signature model distinguished ophthalmopathy from stable hyperthyroidism with 85% to 90% sensitivity and around 81% specificity, and in the test set the corresponding values were roughly 80% and 76%. In validation, the model predicted ophthalmopathy progression with nearly 71% sensitivity and 72% to 80% specificity; eleven to twelve predicted patients were CT-confirmed with GO in a median of about 6.2 months.

For repertoire sequencing, TCR beta CDR3 regions were amplified from RNA transcripts. The first round was an RT-PCR using HTBI primers with the Qiagen OneStep RT-PCR kit, and this first round was followed by a second-round multiplex PCR, then size selection and purification. Libraries were sequenced paired-end with 100 bp reads on an Illumina HiSeq2000. The original pipeline was this. SOAPnuke was used to process the reads, throwing out any read that had adapters, had uncalled bases, had a mean Phred below 15, or lacked an exact constant-primer or identifier match. COPE v1.2.5 was used to merge high-quality paired reads. Unique nucleotide sequences were defined as clonotypes and aligned to IMGT TRB V, D and J references using MiTCR v1.1. The analysis was limited to V-J combinations with a frequency above 0.0001, which together covered 98% to 99.2% of repertoires. For each V-J combination, a TCR clonal expansion and chaos score was defined as F50 clonal expansion divided by the chaos observed in the TCRdist matrix. Welch's t-statistics and random forest were used to reduce the features to about a dozen V-J combinations, which were then used as input to a naive Bayes classifier. The similarity between thyroid and blood repertoires was quantified using the Morisita-Horn index. TCRdb trimmed the raw reads at Q25, called clones with MiXCR and kept productive beta chains. Every distinct CDR3 protein forms one entry, paired with its most common genes and DNA. It is TCRdb's table, rather than the study itself, that gives the V and J calls and clone size. The sample table contains about 480,000 distinct CDR3 sequences; only one count was recorded for around an eighth of them. The ten largest clones represent about 10% of the sample.

The ophthalmopathy patients had moderately to severely active disease, with a Clinical Activity Score of 3 or higher, a NOSPECS grade of 4 or higher, and a disease duration of less than 3 months. Anyone with other autoimmune diseases, uncontrolled infections, pregnancy or lactation was excluded from the study. Diagnosis relied on clinical symptoms, serum thyroxine, TRAb, thyroid ultrasound and orbital computed tomography. Ficoll-Paque density gradient centrifugation was used to isolate PBMCs from around 9.1 ml of fresh peripheral blood. Total RNA was extracted using Trizol reagent, and RNA quality was checked on an Agilent 2100 Bioanalyzer. This clonotype has only a few counts. No cognate antigen has been identified for it. Relative to the germline gene, one junction end is altered; a read error may explain this.

The sample was blood. The V gene is TRBV9 and the J gene is TRBJ2-4, and 8 junction bases match TRBD2. This receptor was taken from a woman between 25 and 40 years old with Graves' ophthalmopathy. Donor details come from another sample of the same person, matched by shared clones. In nucleotides, the sequence is TGTGCCAGCAGCCCGGGACTAGAGGGGAACATTAAGTACTTC. The resulting protein is CASSPGLEGNIKYF.